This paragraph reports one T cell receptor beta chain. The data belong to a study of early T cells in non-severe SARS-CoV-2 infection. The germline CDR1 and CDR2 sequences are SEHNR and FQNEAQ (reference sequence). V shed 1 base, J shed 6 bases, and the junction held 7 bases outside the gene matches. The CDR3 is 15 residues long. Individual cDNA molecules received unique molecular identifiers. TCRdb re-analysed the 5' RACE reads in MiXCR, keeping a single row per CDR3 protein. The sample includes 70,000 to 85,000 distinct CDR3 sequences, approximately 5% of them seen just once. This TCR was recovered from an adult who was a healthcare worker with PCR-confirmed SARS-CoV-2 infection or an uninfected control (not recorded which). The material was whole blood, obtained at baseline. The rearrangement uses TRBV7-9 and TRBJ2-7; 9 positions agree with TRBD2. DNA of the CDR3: TGTGCCAGCAGCTTAGTGCTAGCGGGATCGTCCGAGCAGTACTTC. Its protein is CASSLVLAGSSEQYF.